Presented here are 25 T cell receptor beta chains from one specimen sequenced in a study of blood T cell repertoires in COVID-19. Here immunoSEQ multiplex PCR was the method, and the copy in TCRdb shows in-frame clones only, minus some. The sample lists 200,000 to 300,000 clones; more than 70% were seen once. Input material: peripheral blood. The receptors stem from a woman between 35 and 50 years old who had recovered from COVID-19.

This rearrangement joins TRBV20-1 to TRBJ2-1; D is unclear. CDR1 and CDR2 (germline): DFQATT, SNEGSKA (reference sequence). The V gene lost 3 bases and the J gene lost 2 bases, with 14 bases spanning the gap. The CDR3 extends over 15 amino acids. The CDR3 here is CSASSSRLPYNEQFF. The CDR3 coding sequence is TGCAGTGCTAGTTCGAGCCGCCTCCCCTACAATGAGCAGTTCTTC.

The CDR3 spells CASSPRGPRTYNEQFF. The CDR3 DNA reads TGTGCCAGCAGCCCGAGAGGTCCGCGAACCTACAATGAGCAGTTCTTC. This rearrangement joins TRBV7-2 to TRBJ2-1; D gene uncertain. The CDR3 has 16 residues. V gave up 5 bases and J gave up 2 bases, with 16 bases separating them. Germline lookup yields CDR1 SGHTA and CDR2 FQGNSA.

The V gene is TRBV18, the J gene TRBJ1-2; 8 nucleotides align to TRBD1. The junction had 7 bases not matched to a gene; V was cut back by 3 bases and J by 4 bases. CDR3 length equals 15 residues. CDR1 and CDR2 (germline): KGHSH, LQKENI. The CDR3 sequence: CASSPLDRAGYGYTF. CDR3 DNA: TGTGCCAGCTCACCCCTGGACAGGGCCGGCTATGGCTACACCTTC.

The rearrangement links TRBV7-9 to TRBJ2-6, with a tentative D call TRBD2 (6 bases). The CDR3 is made up of 15 amino acids. CDR1 SEHNR and CDR2 FQNEAQ come from the germline V gene (reference sequence). V was clipped by 3 bases and J by 1 base, with 7 bases between them. The CDR3 spells CASSLGGSGANVLTF. CDR3 coding DNA: TGTGCCAGCAGCTTGGGGGGATCTGGGGCCAACGTCCTGACTTTC.

About this clone: Other DNA sequences in the same sample also yield this CDR3. The rearrangement joins TRBV3-1 (or the pseudogene TRBV3-2) to TRBJ2-4, with D possibly matching TRBD1 (5 bases). Germline V gene sequence: CDR1 LGHDT, CDR2 YNNKEL (reference sequence). Trimming stripped 3 bases from V and 0 bases from J, with 6 bases between. The CDR3 extends over 14 amino acids. In nucleotides, the CDR3 is TGTGCCAGCAGCCAGGGGCTAGCCAAAAACATTCAGTACTTC. Encoded protein: CASSQGLAKNIQYF.

V gene TRBV6-5 combines with J gene TRBJ1-3, with D uncertain. CDR1 is MNHEY, CDR2 SVGAGI, per germline. V was trimmed by 7 bases and J by 4 bases, leaving 2 bases between them. This CDR3 spans 10 amino acids. CDR3 DNA: TGTGCCAGCACGGGAAACACCATATATTTT. Its translation is CASTGNTIYF.

The gene calls are TRBV6-5 and TRBJ2-7; no firm D call. The CDR3 covers 13 residues. Germline-derived CDR1 and CDR2 are MNHEY and SVGAGI. The V end lost 2 bases, the J end lost 7 bases, and 12 bases lay between the germline ends. CDR3 protein: CASSYRPVGEQYF. The CDR3 DNA reads as TGTGCCAGCAGTTACCGCCCGGTCGGGGAGCAGTACTTC.

The chain links TRBV12-3 or TRBV12-4 to TRBJ1-2; TRBD1 might be the D (5 bases). V lost 6 bases and J 5 bases, leaving 13 bases between the germline ends. This CDR3 is 13 amino acids long. CDR3 DNA: TGTGCCAGCAGCCATCAGGGCACGTATGGCTACACCTTC. Translating it yields CASSHQGTYGYTF.

The chain couples TRBV7-6 to TRBJ1-3, with a tentative D call TRBD1 (5 bases). CDR1 is SGHVS and CDR2 is FNYEAQ in the germline V gene. The ends were cut back, 5 bases at V and 0 bases at J, with 11 bases in the middle. The CDR3 covers 15 residues. The CDR3 DNA reads as TGTGCCAGCAGCCTGGGGCACCCCTCTGGAAACACCATATATTTT. Amino acid sequence: CASSLGHPSGNTIYF. The full variable domain, rest sourced from reference TRBV7-6 and TRBJ1-3, is GAGVSQSPRYKVTKRGQDVALRCDPISGHVSLYWYRQALGQGPEFLTYFNYEAQQDKSGLPNDRFSAERPEGSISTLTIQRTEQRDSAMYRCASSLGHPSGNTIYFGEGSWLTVV.

The chain carries TRBV6-5 and TRBJ2-2; 10 bases agree with TRBD1. The germline V gene has CDR1 MNHEY and CDR2 SVGAGI. The CDR3 extends over 14 amino acids. V lost 10 bases and J lost 5; bases outside the gene matches: 7. The CDR3 bases are TGTGCCACCTCGGGACAGGGGATTACCGGGGAGCTGTTTTTT. It is translated as CATSGQGITGELFF.

The chain is built from TRBV6-2 or TRBV6-3 and TRBJ2-2; TRBD1 matches 9 bases. The CDR3 extends over 18 amino acids. Trimming took 2 bases from V and 5 from J; bases not matched to a gene: 12. The germline CDR1 and CDR2 sequences are MNHEY and SVGEGT. In DNA form, the CDR3 reads TGTGCCAGCAGTTACCAGGGAGGACAGGGGAGAGGGACCGGGGAGCTGTTTTTT. Its translation: CASSYQGGQGRGTGELFF.

The V and J genes are TRBV27 and TRBJ2-1; D perhaps matches TRBD2 (7 bases). The V end was cut by 8 bases, the J end by 8 bases, with 19 bases between. Germline V lookup: CDR1 MNHEY, CDR2 SMNVEV (reference sequence). This CDR3 is 14 amino acids long. This CDR3 reads CASVGGGGPDEQFF. Here the CDR3 DNA reads TGTGCCAGCGTGGGGGGGGGCGGGCCCGATGAGCAGTTCTTC.

V gene TRBV15 combines with J gene TRBJ2-7; no reliable D call. Germline loops: CDR1 LNHNV, CDR2 YYDKDF (reference sequence). The CDR3 is made up of 14 amino acids. The V end lost 5 bases, the J end lost 0 bases, and 11 bases lay between the germline ends. Here the CDR3 DNA reads TGTGCCACCAGCCCCGACTGGAACTCCTACGAGCAGTACTTC. It yields the protein CATSPDWNSYEQYF.

The chain couples TRBV5-5 to TRBJ1-3, with TRBD1 matching over 7 bases. From germline, CDR1 is SGHKS and CDR2 YYEKEE (reference sequence). V lost 4 bases, J lost 8 bases, and 9 bases stayed unmatched. The CDR3 length is 14 residues. The CDR3: CASSHNYDRDTIYF. The CDR3 DNA sequence: TGTGCCAGCAGCCACAATTATGACAGGGACACCATATATTTT.

The chain joins TRBV11-2 to TRBJ2-3, with D possibly TRBD2 on 6 matching bases. The CDR3 spans 16 residues. V lost 5 bases and J lost 0, with 15 bases in between. Germline V gene data show CDR1 as SGHAT and CDR2 as FQNNGV. The chain's CDR3 is CASSPLEGPSTDTQYF. The CDR3 DNA is TGTGCCAGCAGCCCTTTGGAGGGACCTAGCACAGATACGCAGTATTTT.

J is TRBJ2-1 and V is TRBV30; 8 bases fit TRBD1. Trimming took 5 bases from V and 0 from J; bases not matched to a gene: 9. CDR1 GTSNPN and CDR2 SVGIG come from the germline V gene (reference sequence). The CDR3 loop spans 16 amino acids. CDR3 bases: TGTGCCTGGGTACGACAGGGGCGAAGCTCCTACAATGAGCAGTTCTTC. Its protein is CAWVRQGRSSYNEQFF.

The rearrangement links TRBV7-2 to TRBJ2-1, with a tentative D call TRBD2 (6 bases). There are 18 residues in the CDR3. V lost 0 bases, J lost 10 bases, and 25 bases lay in between. Germline loops: CDR1 SGHTA, CDR2 FQGNSA. CDR3 residues: CASSLAYGRGGGAGEQFF. CDR3 nucleotide sequence: TGTGCCAGCAGCTTAGCGTATGGGCGTGGGGGAGGCGCGGGGGAGCAGTTCTTC. The whole variable domain, remainder taken from reference TRBV7-2 and TRBJ2-1, is GAGVSQSPSNKVTEKGKDVELRCDPISGHTALYWYRQSLGQGLEFLIYFQGNSAPDKSGLPSDRFSAERTGGSVSTLTIQRTQQEDSAVYLCASSLAYGRGGGAGEQFFGPGTRLTVL.

The chain has TRBV27 and TRBJ2-3, with 9 bases aligning to TRBD1. Germline CDR1 MNHEY, CDR2 SMNVEV (reference sequence). The CDR3 loop spans 15 amino acids. V was clipped by 1 base and J by 8 bases; unmatched bases: 7. CDR3 protein: CASSLFGTGSATQYF. The CDR3 DNA reads TGTGCCAGCAGTTTATTTGGGACAGGGTCGGCTACGCAGTATTTT.

This chain links TRBV10-3 with TRBJ2-7; D perhaps matches TRBD2 (5 bases). Per germline, CDR1 ENHRY and CDR2 SYGVKD. This CDR3 is built from 15 residues. The V end was cut by 2 bases, the J end by 1 base, with 12 bases between. CDR3 amino acids: CAISEHVGGSYEQYF. CDR3 bases: TGTGCCATCAGTGAGCATGTAGGCGGGTCCTACGAGCAGTACTTC.

The chain couples TRBV21-1 to TRBJ1-1; the D segment call TRBD1 is taken from the table without a DNA check. TRBV21-1 is a pseudogene. There are 20 residues in the CDR3. The chain's CDR3 is CASSKDRRDRGKLLRTEAFF. The CDR3 region has the DNA TGTGCCAGCAGCAAAGATCGCCGGGACAGGGGTAAGTTGTTGCGCACTGAAGCTTTCTTT.

This clone was recorded only once. The chain employs TRBV3-1 (or the pseudogene TRBV3-2) and TRBJ2-1; 10 bases align to TRBD2. This CDR3 contains 15 residues. Unmatched junction bases numbered 9, after V lost 4 bases and J lost 9 bases. Looked up from germline, CDR1 is LGHDT and CDR2 is YNNKEL (reference sequence). CDR3 amino acids: CASSPIAGGRVEQFF. The CDR3 DNA follows: TGTGCCAGCAGCCCAATAGCGGGAGGTAGGGTTGAGCAGTTCTTC.

The gene calls are TRBV9 and TRBJ1-1; TRBD1 is a possible D gene (5 bases). The CDR3 has 18 residues. V shed 4 bases and J shed 0 bases, with 22 bases lying between them. Germline values: CDR1 SGDLS, CDR2 YYNGEE. Here the CDR3 reads CASSTSRAGHHMNTEAFF. CDR3 DNA: TGTGCCAGCAGCACCTCAAGGGCAGGGCACCACATGAACACTGAAGCTTTCTTT.

The chain recombines TRBV4-3 with TRBJ1-5; possibly TRBD1 for D (6 bases). V lost 4 bases to trimming and J lost 6 bases, with 16 bases between them. Germline V lookup: CDR1 LGHNA, CDR2 YSLEER. The CDR3 has 15 amino acids. The CDR3 loop is CASSPTPGGLQPQHF. The CDR3 DNA is TGCGCCAGCAGCCCCACCCCCGGGGGGCTTCAGCCCCAGCATTTT.

The chain recombines TRBV3-1 (or the pseudogene TRBV3-2) with TRBJ2-3; 7 bases align to TRBD2. Germline loops: CDR1 LGHDT, CDR2 YNNKEL (reference sequence). After removal of 4 bases from V and 5 bases from J, the junction contained 15 bases not matched to a gene. The CDR3 spans 17 residues. CDR3 residues: CASSPPISGEGRDTQYF. The CDR3 nucleotides read TGTGCCAGCAGCCCCCCCATTTCGGGGGAGGGCCGAGATACGCAGTATTTT.

This sequence joins TRBV29-1 and TRBJ2-3; tentatively, D is TRBD1 (6 bases). The CDR3 spans 12 residues. The V gene lost 4 bases and the J gene lost 6 bases, with 11 bases spanning the gap. The germline gives CDR1 SQVTM, CDR2 ANQGSEA. DNA for the CDR3: TGCAGCGTTGTGGTGACAGGTGATACGCAGTATTTT. Amino acids: CSVVVTGDTQYF.